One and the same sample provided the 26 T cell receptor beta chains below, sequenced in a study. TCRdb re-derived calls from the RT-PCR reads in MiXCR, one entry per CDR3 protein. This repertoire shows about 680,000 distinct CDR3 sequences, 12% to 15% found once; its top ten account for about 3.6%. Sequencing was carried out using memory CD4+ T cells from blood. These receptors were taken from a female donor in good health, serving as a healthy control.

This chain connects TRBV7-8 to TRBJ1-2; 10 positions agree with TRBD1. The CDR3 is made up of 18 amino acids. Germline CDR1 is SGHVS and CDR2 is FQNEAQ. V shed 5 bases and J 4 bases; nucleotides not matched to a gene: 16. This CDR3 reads CASSHTLGTGAVSYGYTF. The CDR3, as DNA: TGTGCCAGCAGCCACACCCTAGGGACAGGGGCTGTCAGCTATGGCTACACCTTC. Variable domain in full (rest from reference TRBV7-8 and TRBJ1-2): GAGVSQSPRYKVAKRGQDVALRCDPISGHVSLFWYQQALGQGPEFLTYFQNEAQLDKSGLPSDRFFAERPEGSVSTLKIQRTQQEDSAVYLCASSHTLGTGAVSYGYTFGSGTRLTVV.

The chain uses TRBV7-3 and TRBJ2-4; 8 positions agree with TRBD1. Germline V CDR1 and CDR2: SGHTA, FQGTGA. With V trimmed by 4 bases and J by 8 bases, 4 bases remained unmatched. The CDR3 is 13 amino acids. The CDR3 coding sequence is TGTGCCAGCAGCTACGACAGGGGTGACATTCAGTACTTC. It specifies CASSYDRGDIQYF.

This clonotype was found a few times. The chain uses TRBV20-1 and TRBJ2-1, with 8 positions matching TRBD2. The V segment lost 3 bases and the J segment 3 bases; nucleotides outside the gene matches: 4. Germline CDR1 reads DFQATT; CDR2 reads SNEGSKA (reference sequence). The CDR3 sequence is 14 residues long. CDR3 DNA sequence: TGCAGTGCTAGTACTAGCGGAAACTACAATGAGCAGTTCTTC. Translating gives CSASTSGNYNEQFF.

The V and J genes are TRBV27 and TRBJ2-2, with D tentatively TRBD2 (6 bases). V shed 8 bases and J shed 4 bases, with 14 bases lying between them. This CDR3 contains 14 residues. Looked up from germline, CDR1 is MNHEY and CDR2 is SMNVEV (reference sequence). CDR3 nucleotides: TGTGCCAGCGGAGGAGGGTTAGGCACCGGGGAGCTGTTTTTT. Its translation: CASGGGLGTGELFF.

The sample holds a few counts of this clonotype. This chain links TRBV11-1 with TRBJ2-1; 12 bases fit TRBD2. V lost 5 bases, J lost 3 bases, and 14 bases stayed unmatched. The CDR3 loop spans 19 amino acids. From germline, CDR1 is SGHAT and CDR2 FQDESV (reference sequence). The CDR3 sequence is CASSPRGLAGGFIYNEQFF. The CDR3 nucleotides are TGTGCCAGCAGCCCAAGAGGGCTAGCGGGAGGGTTCATCTACAATGAGCAGTTCTTC. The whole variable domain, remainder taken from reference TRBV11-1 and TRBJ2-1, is EAEVAQSPRYKITEKSQAVAFWCDPISGHATLYWYRQILGQGPELLVQFQDESVVDDSQLPKDRFSAERLKGVDSTLKIQPAELGDSAMYLCASSPRGLAGGFIYNEQFFGPGTRLTVL.

The CDR3 spells CATTALGGETQYF. The CDR3 nucleotides are TGTGCCACCACCGCCCTGGGGGGGGAGACCCAGTACTTC. The chain uses TRBV15 and TRBJ2-5; 7 nucleotides match TRBD2. V shed 7 bases, J shed 5 bases, and the junction held 7 bases outside the gene matches. The CDR3 extends over 13 amino acids. Germline V CDR1 and CDR2: LNHNV, YYDKDF (reference sequence).

The CDR3 is CSAVRDRGEKLFF. CDR3 DNA sequence: TGCAGTGCTGTCCGGGACAGGGGGGAAAAACTGTTTTTT. This sequence joins TRBV20-1 and TRBJ1-4; TRBD1 matches at 11 bases. The CDR3 totals 13 residues. V was pared by 5 bases and J by 8 bases, with 4 bases of the junction left unmatched. CDR1 is DFQATT and CDR2 is SNEGSKA in the germline V gene (reference sequence).

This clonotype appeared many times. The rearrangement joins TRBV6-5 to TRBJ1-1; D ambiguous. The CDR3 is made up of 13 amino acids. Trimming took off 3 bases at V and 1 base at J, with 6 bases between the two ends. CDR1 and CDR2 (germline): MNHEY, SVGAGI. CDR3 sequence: CASSYGRNTEAFF. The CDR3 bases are TGTGCCAGCAGTTATGGCCGGAACACTGAAGCTTTCTTT.

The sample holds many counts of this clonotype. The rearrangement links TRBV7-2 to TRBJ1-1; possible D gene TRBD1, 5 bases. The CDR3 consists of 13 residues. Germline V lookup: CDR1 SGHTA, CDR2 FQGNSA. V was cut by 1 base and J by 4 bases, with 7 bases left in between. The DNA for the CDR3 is TGTGCCAGCAGCTTAGACAGGACCACTGAAGCTTTCTTT. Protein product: CASSLDRTTEAFF.

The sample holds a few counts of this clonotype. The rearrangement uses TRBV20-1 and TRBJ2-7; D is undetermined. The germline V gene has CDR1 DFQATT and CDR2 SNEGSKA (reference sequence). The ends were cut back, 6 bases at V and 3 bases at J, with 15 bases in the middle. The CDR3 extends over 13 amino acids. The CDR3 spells CSAIRPGDYEQYF. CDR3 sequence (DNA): TGCAGTGCCATCCGACCCGGTGACTACGAGCAGTACTTC.

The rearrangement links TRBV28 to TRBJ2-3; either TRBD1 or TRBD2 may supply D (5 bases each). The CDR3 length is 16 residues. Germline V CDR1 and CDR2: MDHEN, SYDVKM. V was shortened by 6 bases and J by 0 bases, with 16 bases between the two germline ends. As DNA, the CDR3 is TGTGCCAGCAGCGCCAGGGACGGGAAAAGCACAGATACGCAGTATTTT. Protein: CASSARDGKSTDTQYF.

CDR3 loop: CASSDYAGLSLRNHRNTF. CDR3 sequence (DNA): TGTGCCAGCAGTGACTACGCCGGACTGTCACTACGCAACCACAGGAACACCTTC. V gene TRBV6-1 combines with J gene TRBJ1-2; D is perhaps TRBD1 (5 bases). Germline CDR1 MNHNS, CDR2 SASEGT. The CDR3 runs 18 residues. V was pared by 3 bases and J by 12 bases, with 32 bases between.

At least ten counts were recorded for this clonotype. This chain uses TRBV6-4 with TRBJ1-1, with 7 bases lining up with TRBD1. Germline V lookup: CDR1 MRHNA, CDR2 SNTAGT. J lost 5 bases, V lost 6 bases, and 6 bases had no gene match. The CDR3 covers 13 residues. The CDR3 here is CASSPTGKTEAFF. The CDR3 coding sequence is TGTGCCAGCAGCCCGACAGGGAAGACTGAAGCTTTCTTT.

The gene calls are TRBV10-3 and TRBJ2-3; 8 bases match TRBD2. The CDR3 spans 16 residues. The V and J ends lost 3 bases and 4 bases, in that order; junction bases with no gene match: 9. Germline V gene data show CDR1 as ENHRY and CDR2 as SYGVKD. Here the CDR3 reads CAISDYREGPADTQYF. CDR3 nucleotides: TGTGCCATCAGTGATTATCGGGAGGGCCCCGCAGATACGCAGTATTTT.

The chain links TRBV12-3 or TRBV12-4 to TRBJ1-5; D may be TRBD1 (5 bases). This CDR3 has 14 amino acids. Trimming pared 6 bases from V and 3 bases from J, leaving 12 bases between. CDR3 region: CASSRVLDNQPQHF. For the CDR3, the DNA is TGTGCCAGCAGCAGGGTTTTGGACAATCAGCCCCAGCATTTT.

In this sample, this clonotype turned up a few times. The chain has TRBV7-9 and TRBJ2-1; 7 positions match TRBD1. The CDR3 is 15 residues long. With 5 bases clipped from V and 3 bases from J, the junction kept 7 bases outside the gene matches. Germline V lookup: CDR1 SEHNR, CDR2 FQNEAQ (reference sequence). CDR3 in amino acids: CASSRGQDFYNEQFF. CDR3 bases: TGTGCCAGCAGCCGAGGACAGGATTTCTACAATGAGCAGTTCTTC. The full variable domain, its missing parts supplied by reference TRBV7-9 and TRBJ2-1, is DTGVSQNPRHKITKRGQNVTFRCDPISEHNRLYWYRQTLGQGPEFLTYFQNEAQLEKSRLLSDRFSAERPKGSFSTLEIQRTEQGDSAMYLCASSRGQDFYNEQFFGPGTRLTVL.

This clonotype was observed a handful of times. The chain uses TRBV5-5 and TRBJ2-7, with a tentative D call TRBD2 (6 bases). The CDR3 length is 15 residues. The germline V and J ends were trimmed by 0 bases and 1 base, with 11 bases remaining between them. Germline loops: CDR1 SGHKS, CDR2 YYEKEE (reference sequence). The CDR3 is CASSLEEGRSYEQYF. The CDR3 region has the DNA TGTGCCAGCAGCTTGGAGGAGGGGAGATCCTACGAGCAGTACTTC.

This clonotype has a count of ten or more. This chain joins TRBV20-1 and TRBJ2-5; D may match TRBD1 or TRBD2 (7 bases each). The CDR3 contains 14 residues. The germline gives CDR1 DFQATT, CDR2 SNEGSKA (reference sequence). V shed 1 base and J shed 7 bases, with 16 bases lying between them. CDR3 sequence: CSARAPGGRGTQYF. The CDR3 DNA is TGCAGTGCTAGAGCCCCAGGGGGGAGGGGGACCCAGTACTTC.

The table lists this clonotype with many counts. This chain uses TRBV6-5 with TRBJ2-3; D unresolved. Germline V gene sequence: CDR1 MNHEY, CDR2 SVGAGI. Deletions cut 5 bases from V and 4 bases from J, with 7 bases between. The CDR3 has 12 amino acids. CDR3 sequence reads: CASSRSPDTQYF. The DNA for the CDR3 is TGTGCCAGCAGTCGAAGTCCAGATACGCAGTATTTT.

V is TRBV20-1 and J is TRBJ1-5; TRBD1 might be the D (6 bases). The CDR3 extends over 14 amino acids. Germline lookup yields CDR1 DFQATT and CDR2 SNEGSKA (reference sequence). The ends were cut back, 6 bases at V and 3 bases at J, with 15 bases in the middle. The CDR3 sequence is CSARGGAHNQPQHF. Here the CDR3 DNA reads TGCAGTGCACGCGGGGGGGCCCACAATCAGCCCCAGCATTTT.

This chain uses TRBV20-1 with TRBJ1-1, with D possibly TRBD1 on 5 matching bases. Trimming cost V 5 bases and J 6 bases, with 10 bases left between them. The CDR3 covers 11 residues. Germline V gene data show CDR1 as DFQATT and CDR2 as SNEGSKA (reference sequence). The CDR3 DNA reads TGCAGTGCTGCTCGGGGGGCTGAAGCTTTCTTT. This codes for CSAARGAEAFF.

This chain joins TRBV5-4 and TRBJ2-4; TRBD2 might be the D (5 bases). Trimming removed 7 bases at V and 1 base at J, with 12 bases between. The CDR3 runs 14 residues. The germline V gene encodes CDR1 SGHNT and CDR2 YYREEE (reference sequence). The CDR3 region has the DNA TGTGCCAGCTCCCGGGAATCGGCCAAAAACATTCAGTACTTC. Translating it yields CASSRESAKNIQYF. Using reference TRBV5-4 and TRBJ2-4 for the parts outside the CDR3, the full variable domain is ETGVTQSPTHLIKTRGQQVTLRCSSQSGHNTVSWYQQALGQGPQFIFQYYREEENGRGNFPPRFSGLQFPNYSSELNVNALELDDSALYLCASSRESAKNIQYFGAGTRLSVL.

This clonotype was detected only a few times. CDR3 residues: CSARLSGANTGELFF. In DNA, the CDR3 is TGCAGTGCTAGGCTATCAGGAGCGAACACCGGGGAGCTGTTTTTT. The chain employs TRBV20-1 and TRBJ2-2; no definite D call. Germline CDR1 reads DFQATT; CDR2 reads SNEGSKA (reference sequence). There are 15 residues in the CDR3. Trimming removed 3 bases at V and 0 bases at J, with 11 bases between.

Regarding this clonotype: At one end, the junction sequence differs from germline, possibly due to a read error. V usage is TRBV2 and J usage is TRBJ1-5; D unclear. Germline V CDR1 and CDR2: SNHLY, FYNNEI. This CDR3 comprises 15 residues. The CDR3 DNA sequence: TGTGCTAGCAAGGAACTCATCCAGGATAATCAGCCCCAGCATTTT. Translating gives CASKELIQDNQPQHF.

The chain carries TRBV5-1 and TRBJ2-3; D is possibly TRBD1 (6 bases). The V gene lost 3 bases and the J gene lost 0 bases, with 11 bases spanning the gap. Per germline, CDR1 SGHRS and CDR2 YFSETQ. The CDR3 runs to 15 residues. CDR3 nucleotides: TGCGCCAGCAGCTCCAAAACAGGGAGCACAGATACGCAGTATTTT. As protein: CASSSKTGSTDTQYF.

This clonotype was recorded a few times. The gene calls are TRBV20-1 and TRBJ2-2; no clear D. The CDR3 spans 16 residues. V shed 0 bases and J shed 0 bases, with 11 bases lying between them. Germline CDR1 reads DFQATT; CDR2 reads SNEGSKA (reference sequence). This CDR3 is CSARDFYRTNTGELFF. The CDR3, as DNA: TGCAGTGCTAGAGATTTTTATAGGACGAACACCGGGGAGCTGTTTTTT.